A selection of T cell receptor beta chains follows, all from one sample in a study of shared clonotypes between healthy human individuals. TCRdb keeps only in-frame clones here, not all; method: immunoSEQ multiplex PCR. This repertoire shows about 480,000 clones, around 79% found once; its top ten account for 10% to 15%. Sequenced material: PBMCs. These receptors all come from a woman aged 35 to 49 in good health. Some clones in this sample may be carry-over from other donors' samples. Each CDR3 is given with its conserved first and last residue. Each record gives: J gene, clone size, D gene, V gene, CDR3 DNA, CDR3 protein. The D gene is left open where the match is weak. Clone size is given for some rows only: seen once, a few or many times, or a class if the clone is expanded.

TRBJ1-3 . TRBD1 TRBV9 TGTGCCAGCAGCTCGGGACAGGGAAACACCATATATTTT CASSSGQGNTIYF
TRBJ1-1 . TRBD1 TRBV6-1 TGTGCCAGCAGCAGGGGGTTCAACACTGAAGCTTTCTTT CASSRGFNTEAFF
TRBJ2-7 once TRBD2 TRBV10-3 TGTGCCATCAGTGAGGGACTAGCGGAAACCTACGAGCAGTACTTC CAISEGLAETYEQYF
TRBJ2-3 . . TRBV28 TGTGCCAGCAGTACCCGGGACCCATTTTGGGCGCAGTATTTT CASSTRDPFWAQYF
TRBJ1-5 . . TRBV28 TGTGCCAGCAGTTTGGGGGCTGGGGTTCAGCCCCAGCATTTT CASSLGAGVQPQHF
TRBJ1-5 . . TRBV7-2 TGTGCCAGCAGCCCCCGAGGGGATCAGCCCCAGCATTTT CASSPRGDQPQHF
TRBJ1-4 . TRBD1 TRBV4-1 TGCGCCAGCAGCCATGGACAGGGGAATAATGAAAAACTGTTTTTT CASSHGQGNNEKLFF
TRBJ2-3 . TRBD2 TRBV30 TGTGCCTGGAGTGCGGGACTAGCGGGAGGAGTAGATACGCAGTATTTT CAWSAGLAGGVDTQYF
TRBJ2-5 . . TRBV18 TGTGCCAGCTCACCACCTGGGGCAGGAGGAGAGACCCAGTACTTC CASSPPGAGGETQYF
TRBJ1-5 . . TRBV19 TGTGCCAGTAGTGTAGGGTTACAGAGCAATCAGCCCCAGCATTTT CASSVGLQSNQPQHF
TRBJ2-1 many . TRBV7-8 TGTGCCAGCAGCCCGAAGAGGTATGAGCAGTTCTTC CASSPKRYEQFF
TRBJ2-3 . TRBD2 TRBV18 TGTGCCAGCTCACAGACCCCGGGACTAGAGACAAGCACAGATACGCAGTATTTT CASSQTPGLETSTDTQYF
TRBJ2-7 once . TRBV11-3 TGTGCCAGCAGCTCTGGACAGAAAAGCTACGAGCAGTACTTC CASSSGQKSYEQYF
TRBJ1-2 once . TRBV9 TGTGCCAGCAGCGGTCGATTAGGGTATGGCTACACCTTC CASSGRLGYGYTF
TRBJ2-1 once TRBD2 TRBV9 TGTGCCAGTACGACTAGCGGGGCTTACAATGAGCAGTTCTTC CASTTSGAYNEQFF
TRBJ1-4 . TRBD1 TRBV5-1 TGCGCCAGCAGCTTCGGGACAGAACAAGAAAAACTGTTTTTT CASSFGTEQEKLFF
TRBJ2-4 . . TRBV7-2 TGTGCCAGCAGCCCCGAGGGGGGGGACATTCAGTACTTC CASSPEGGDIQYF
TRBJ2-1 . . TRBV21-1 TGTGCCAGCAGCAAAGCCAGTGACGCGACCACCTACAATGAGCAGTTCTTC CASSKASDATTYNEQFF
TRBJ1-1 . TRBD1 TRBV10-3 TGTGCCATCAGCGCTACCAGGCTGACAGGGACCACTGAAGCTTTCTTT CAISATRLTGTTEAFF
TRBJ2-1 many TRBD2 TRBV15 TGTGCCACCAGCCAACTAGCGGGAGTCGGCAATGAGCAGTTCTTC CATSQLAGVGNEQFF
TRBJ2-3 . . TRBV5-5 TGTGCCAGCAGCTTGATACAGCCACAGAGCACAGATACGCAGTATTTT CASSLIQPQSTDTQYF
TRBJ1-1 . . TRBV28 TGTGCCAGCAGTAGGGGGGTAGGTGAAGCTTTCTTT CASSRGVGEAFF
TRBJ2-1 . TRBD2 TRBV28 TGTGCCAGCAGTTTGACTAGCCGTTACAATGAGCAGTTCTTC CASSLTSRYNEQFF
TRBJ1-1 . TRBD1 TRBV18 TGTGCCAGCTCACCAGGGACAGCGCCGACGGGTACTGAAGCTTTCTTT CASSPGTAPTGTEAFF
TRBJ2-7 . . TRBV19 TGTGCCAGTAGTAACTATGGACAGACCTACGAGCAGTACTTC CASSNYGQTYEQYF
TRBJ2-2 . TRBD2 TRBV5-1 TGCGCCAGCAGCTTGGATAGCGGGAGGACCGGGGAGCTGTTTTTT CASSLDSGRTGELFF
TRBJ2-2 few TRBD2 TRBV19 TGTGCCAGTAGGACTAGCGGGGCGAACACCGGGGAGCTGTTTTTT CASRTSGANTGELFF
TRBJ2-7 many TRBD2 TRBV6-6 TGTGCCAGCAGTTATTCGCCTAGCGGGAACTACGAGCAGTACTTC CASSYSPSGNYEQYF
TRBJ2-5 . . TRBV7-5 TGTGCCAGAAGCTTAGGCGGTCGGGAACTAAAAGAGACCCAGTACTTC CARSLGGRELKETQYF
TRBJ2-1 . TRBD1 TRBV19 TGTGCCAGTAGTAGCGGGACAGGGGAATTCAATGAGCAGTTCTTC CASSSGTGEFNEQFF
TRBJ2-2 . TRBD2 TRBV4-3 TGCGCCAGCAGCCGCCCTGCTAGCGGGAGCGGGGAGCTGTTTTTT CASSRPASGSGELFF
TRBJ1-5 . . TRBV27 TGTGCCAGCAGTTACAGGACCAATCAGCCCCAGCATTTT CASSYRTNQPQHF
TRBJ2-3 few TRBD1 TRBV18 TGTGCCAGCTCACGACAGGGGGAACCCACAGATACGCAGTATTTT CASSRQGEPTDTQYF
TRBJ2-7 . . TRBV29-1 TGCAGCGTTACCCCGACGGGTGTTCCCTACGAGCAGTACTTC CSVTPTGVPYEQYF
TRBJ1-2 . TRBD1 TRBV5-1 TGCGCCAGCAGCTTAGGGGACAGAGACTATGGCTACACCTTC CASSLGDRDYGYTF
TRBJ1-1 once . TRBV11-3 TGTGCCAGCAGCTTAGGCAGGGGCACTGAAGCTTTCTTT CASSLGRGTEAFF
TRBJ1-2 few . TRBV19 TGTGCCAGTATCGTGGACAGTCAATGGGGATGGGGCTACACCTTC CASIVDSQWGWGYTF
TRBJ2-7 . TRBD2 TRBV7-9 TGTGCCAGCAGCGTAGGACTAGTCGACTACGAGCAGTACTTC CASSVGLVDYEQYF
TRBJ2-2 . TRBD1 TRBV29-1 TGCAGCGTTGAAGATCCCGAGGGGGCGACTGGGGAGCTGTTTTTT CSVEDPEGATGELFF
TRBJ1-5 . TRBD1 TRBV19 TGTGCCAGTAGTATACAGGGACAGGGAAGCAATCAGCCCCAGCATTTT CASSIQGQGSNQPQHF
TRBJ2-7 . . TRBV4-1 TGCGCCAGCAGCCAACCGGGACACCCCTCCTACGAGCAGTACTTC CASSQPGHPSYEQYF
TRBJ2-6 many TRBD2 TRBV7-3 TGTGCCAGCAGCTTACAGGTAGCGGGAGGGAACCTTGGGGCCAACGTCCTGACTTTC CASSLQVAGGNLGANVLTF
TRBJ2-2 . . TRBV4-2 TGTGCCAGCAGCCAAGAACCGGAGACAGTGAACACCGGGGAGCTGTTTTTT CASSQEPETVNTGELFF
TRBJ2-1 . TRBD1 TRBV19 TGTGCCAGTACCCTGACAGGGGGCACCTGGGGAGGGTCCTACAATGAGCAGTTCTTC CASTLTGGTWGGSYNEQFF
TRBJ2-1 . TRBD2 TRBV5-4 TGTGCCAGCAGCAAGGGACTAGCGGGAGGAAGCTCCTACAATGAGCAGTTCTTC CASSKGLAGGSSYNEQFF
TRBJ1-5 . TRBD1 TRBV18 TGTGCCAGCTCAGCCCCGACAGGGGTCGGCAATCAGCCCCAGCATTTT CASSAPTGVGNQPQHF
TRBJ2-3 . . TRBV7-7 TGTGCTAGCAGCATACAGATGGGGGATACGCAGTATTTT CASSIQMGDTQYF
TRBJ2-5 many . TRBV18 TGTGCCAGCTCTGACAGCGTGGGGGGAGAGACCCAGTACTTC CASSDSVGGETQYF
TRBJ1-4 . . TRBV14 TGTGCCAGCAGACGGACCTATAATGAAAAACTGTTTTTT CASRRTYNEKLFF
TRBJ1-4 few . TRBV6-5 TGTGCCAGCAGTTCTAACCCGGCTGCAACTAATGAAAAACTGTTTTTT CASSSNPAATNEKLFF
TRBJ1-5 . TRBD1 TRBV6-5 TGTGCCAGCAGGCGGACAGGGGTGACCAATCAGCCCCAGCATTTT CASRRTGVTNQPQHF
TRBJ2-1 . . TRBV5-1 TGCGCCAGCAGCCCCGCCCCCGGGTCAAAAAATGAGCAGTTCTTC CASSPAPGSKNEQFF
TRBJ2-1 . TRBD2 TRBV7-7 TGTGCCAGCAGCACGGGGCTAGCGGGAGGGCTCAATGAGCAGTTCTTC CASSTGLAGGLNEQFF
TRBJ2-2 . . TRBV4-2 TGTGCCAGCAGCCTCCGTCCACGGACCGGGGAGCTGTTTTTT CASSLRPRTGELFF
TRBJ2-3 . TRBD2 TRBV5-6 TGTGCCAGCAGCTTGGAACTAGCGGGAGCTGATACGCAGTATTTT CASSLELAGADTQYF
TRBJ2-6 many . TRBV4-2 TGTGCCAGCAGCCAAGACCGACTCCAATCCAACGTCCTGACTTTC CASSQDRLQSNVLTF
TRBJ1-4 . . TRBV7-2 TGTGCCAGCAGCTTATTGAGGTCTTCGGGGGTCAAACTGTTTTTT CASSLLRSSGVKLFF
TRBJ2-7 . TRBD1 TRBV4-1 TGCGCCAGCAGCCAAGATCCAGGGGGCGCGTCAGAGCAGTACTTC CASSQDPGGASEQYF